This TCR beta chain is from a study of OX40 agonist ivuxolimab in advanced cancers. The repertoire was sequenced with immunoSEQ multiplex PCR; TCRdb's copy has only in-frame clones and lacks some. The repertoire has 65,000 to 90,000 clones, about nine tenths of them found once; the top ten carry around 0.8%. Study-level findings and limits: Clonal expansion from baseline to week 6 occurred in both CD4+ and CD8+ T cells. Normalized expansion of T-cell clones was also low for some nonresponders.

Details on this clone: The antigen remains undetermined.

The sequencing used CD4+ or CD8+ T cells sorted from blood, collected in a trial of the OX40 agonist ivuxolimab. This clonotype originated in an adult with an advanced solid tumor such as melanoma, head and neck, liver or kidney cancer.

CDR3 DNA sequence: TGTGCCTGGAGTCCCCTGGGACAGCTTTACAATGAGCAGTTCTTC. This encodes CAWSPLGQLYNEQFF. The rearrangement links TRBV30 to TRBJ2-1; 7 bases are shared with TRBD1. This CDR3 spans 15 amino acids. Germline-derived CDR1 and CDR2 are GTSNPN and SVGIG (reference sequence). With 2 bases clipped from V and 4 bases from J, the junction kept 8 bases outside the gene matches.